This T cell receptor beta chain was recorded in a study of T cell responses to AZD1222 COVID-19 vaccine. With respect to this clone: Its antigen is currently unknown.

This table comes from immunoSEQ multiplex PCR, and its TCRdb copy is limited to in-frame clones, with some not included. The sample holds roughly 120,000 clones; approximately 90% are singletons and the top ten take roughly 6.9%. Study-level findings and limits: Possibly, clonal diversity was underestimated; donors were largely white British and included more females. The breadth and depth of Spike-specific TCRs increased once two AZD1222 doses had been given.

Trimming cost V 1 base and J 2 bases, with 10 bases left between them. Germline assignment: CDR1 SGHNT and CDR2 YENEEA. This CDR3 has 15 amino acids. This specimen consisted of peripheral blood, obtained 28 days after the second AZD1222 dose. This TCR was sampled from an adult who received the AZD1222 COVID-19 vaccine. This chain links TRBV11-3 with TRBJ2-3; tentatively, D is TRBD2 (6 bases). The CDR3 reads CASSLGVADTDTQYF. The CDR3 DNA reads TGTGCCAGCAGCTTAGGGGTAGCGGACACAGATACGCAGTATTTT. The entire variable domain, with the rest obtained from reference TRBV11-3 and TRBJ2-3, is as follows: EAGVVQSPRYKIIEKKQPVAFWCNPISGHNTLYWYLQNLGQGPELLIRYENEEAVDDSQLPKDRFSAERLKGVDSTLKIQPAELGDSAVYLCASSLGVADTDTQYFGPGTRLTVL.